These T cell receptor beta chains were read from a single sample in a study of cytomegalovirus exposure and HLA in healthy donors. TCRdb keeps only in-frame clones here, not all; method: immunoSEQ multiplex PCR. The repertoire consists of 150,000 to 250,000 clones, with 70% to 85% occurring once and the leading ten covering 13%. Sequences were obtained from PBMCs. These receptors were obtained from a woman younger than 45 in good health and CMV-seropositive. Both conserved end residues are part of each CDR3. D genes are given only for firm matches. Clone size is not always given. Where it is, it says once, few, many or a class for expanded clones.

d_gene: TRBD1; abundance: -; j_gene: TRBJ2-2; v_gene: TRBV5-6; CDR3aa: CASSFRQGALGELFF; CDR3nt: TGTGCCAGCAGCTTCAGGCAGGGGGCGCTCGGGGAGCTGTTTTTT
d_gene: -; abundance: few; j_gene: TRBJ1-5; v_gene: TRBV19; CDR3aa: CASMVADYSNQPQHF; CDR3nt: TGTGCCAGTATGGTTGCTGACTATAGCAATCAGCCCCAGCATTTT
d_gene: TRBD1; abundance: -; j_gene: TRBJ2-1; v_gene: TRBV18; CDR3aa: CASSPFTIGQGAYNEQFF; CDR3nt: TGTGCCAGCTCACCATTTACTATTGGACAGGGGGCCTACAATGAGCAGTTCTTC
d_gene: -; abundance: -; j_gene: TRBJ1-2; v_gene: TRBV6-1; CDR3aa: CASSESGIYGYTF; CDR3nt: TGTGCCAGCAGTGAGTCAGGGATCTATGGCTACACCTTC
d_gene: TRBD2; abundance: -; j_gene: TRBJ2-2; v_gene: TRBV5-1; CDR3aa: CATRGLEVGELFF; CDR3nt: TGCGCCACCCGCGGACTAGAGGTCGGGGAGCTGTTTTTT
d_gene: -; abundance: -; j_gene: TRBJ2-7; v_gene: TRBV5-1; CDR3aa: CASSPRFSQVSPYEQYF; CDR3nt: TGCGCCAGCAGCCCCCGTTTCAGCCAGGTCAGCCCCTACGAGCAGTACTTC
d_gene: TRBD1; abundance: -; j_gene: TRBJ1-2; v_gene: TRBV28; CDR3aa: CASSARTGDAYGYTF; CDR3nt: TGTGCCAGCAGTGCCCGGACAGGGGATGCCTATGGCTACACCTTC
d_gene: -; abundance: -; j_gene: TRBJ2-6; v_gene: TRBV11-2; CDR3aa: CASSLPLGSSGANVLTF; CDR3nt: TGTGCCAGCAGCTTACCATTAGGGAGCTCTGGGGCCAACGTCCTGACTTTC
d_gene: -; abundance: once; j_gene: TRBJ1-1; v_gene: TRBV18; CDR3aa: CASSPQPNTEAFF; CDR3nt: TGTGCCAGCTCCCCACAGCCGAACACTGAAGCTTTCTTT
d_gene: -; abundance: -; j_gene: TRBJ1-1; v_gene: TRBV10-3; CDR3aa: CAISARGTEAFF; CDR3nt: TGTGCCATCAGTGCCAGAGGTACTGAAGCTTTCTTT
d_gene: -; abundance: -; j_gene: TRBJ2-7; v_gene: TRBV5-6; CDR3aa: CASSLVGDTGGYEQYF; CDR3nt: TGTGCCAGCAGCTTGGTCGGGGACACTGGAGGATACGAGCAGTACTTC
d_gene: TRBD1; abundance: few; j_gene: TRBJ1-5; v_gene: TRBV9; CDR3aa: CASSAGQGNQPQHF; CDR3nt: TGTGCCAGCAGCGCCGGACAGGGAAATCAGCCCCAGCATTTT
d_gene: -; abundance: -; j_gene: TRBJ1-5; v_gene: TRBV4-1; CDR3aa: CASSQAHSNSHQPQHF; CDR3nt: TGCGCCAGCAGCCAAGCCCACTCAAACAGCCATCAGCCCCAGCATTTT
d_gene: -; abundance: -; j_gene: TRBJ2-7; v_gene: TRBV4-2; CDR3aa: CASSQVPGYSYEQYF; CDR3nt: TGTGCCAGCAGCCAAGTTCCCGGGTACTCCTACGAGCAGTACTTC
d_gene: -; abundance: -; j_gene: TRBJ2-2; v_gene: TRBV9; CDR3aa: CASSVTLAPTGELFF; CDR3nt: TGTGCCAGCAGCGTAACACTAGCACCGACCGGGGAGCTGTTTTTT
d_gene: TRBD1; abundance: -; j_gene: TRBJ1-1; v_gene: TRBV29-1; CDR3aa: CSFTGAPLNTEAFF; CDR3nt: TGCAGCTTTACAGGGGCTCCCTTGAACACTGAAGCTTTCTTT
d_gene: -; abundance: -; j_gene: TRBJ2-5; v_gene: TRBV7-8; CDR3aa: CASSFGATETQYF; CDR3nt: TGTGCCAGCAGCTTCGGAGCTACGGAGACCCAGTACTTC
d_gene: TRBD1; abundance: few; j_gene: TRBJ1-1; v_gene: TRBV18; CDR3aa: CASSPRTGGTEAFF; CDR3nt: TGTGCCAGCTCACCCCGGACAGGGGGAACTGAAGCTTTCTTT